This TCR beta chain originates from a study of cytomegalovirus exposure and HLA in healthy donors. Comment on this clone: The target antigen is unknown.

Both 60 Vbeta primers and 13 Jbeta primers went into the PCR. Produced via immunoSEQ multiplex PCR; TCRdb's table is partial and in-frame only. Of about 220,000 clones listed, roughly 83% are singletons. The CDR3 sequence is 13 residues long. Per germline, CDR1 SGHDT and CDR2 YYEEEE. V lost 0 bases to trimming and J lost 7 bases; unmatched junction nucleotides: 2. Study-wide points: Among immune exposure information, only CMV serostatus was available. Usually a TCR sequence was rare, but some public TCRs were found in many donors. Cytomegalovirus status was reportedly diagnosed by the classifier with high specificity and sensitivity. Near-uniform donor sequencing depth was presumed by presence/absence analyses.

The chain uses TRBV5-6 and TRBJ1-2; 8 bases are shared with TRBD1. The specimen was PBMCs. This sequence originates from a boy aged 2 to 10 in good health and CMV-seronegative. CDR3 loop: CASSLEQGGGYTF. In nucleotides, the CDR3 is TGTGCCAGCAGCTTGGAACAGGGGGGTGGCTACACCTTC.